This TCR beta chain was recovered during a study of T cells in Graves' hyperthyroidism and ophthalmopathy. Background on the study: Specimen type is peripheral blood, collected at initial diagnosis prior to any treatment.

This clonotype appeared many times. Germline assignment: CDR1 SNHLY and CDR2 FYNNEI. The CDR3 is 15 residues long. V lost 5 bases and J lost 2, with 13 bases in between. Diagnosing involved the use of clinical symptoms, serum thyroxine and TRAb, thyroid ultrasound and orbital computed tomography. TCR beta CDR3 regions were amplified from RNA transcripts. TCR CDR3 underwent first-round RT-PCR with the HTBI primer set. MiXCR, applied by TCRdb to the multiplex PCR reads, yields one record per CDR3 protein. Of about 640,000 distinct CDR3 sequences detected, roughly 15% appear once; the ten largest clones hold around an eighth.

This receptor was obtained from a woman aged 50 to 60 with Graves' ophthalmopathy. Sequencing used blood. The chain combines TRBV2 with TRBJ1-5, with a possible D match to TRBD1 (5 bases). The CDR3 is CASSYQGNGNQPQHF. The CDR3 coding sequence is TGTGCCAGCAGTTATCAGGGTAATGGCAATCAGCCCCAGCATTTT.